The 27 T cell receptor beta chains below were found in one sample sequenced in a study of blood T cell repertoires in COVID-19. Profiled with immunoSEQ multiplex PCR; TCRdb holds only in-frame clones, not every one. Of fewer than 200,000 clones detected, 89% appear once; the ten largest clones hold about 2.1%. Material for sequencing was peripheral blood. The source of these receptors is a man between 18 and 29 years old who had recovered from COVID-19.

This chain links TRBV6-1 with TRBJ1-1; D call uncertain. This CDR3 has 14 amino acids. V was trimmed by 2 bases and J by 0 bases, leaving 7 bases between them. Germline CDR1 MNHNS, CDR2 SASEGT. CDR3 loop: CASSEMEMNTEAFF. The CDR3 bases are TGTGCCAGCAGTGAAATGGAGATGAACACTGAAGCTTTCTTT.

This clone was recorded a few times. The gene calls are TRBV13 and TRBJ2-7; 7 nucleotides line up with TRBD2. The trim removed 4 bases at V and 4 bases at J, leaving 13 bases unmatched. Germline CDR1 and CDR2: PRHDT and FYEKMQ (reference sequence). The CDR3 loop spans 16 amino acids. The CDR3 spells CASSSPRGEGRYEQYF. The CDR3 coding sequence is TGTGCCAGCAGCTCCCCAAGAGGGGAGGGCCGATACGAGCAGTACTTC.

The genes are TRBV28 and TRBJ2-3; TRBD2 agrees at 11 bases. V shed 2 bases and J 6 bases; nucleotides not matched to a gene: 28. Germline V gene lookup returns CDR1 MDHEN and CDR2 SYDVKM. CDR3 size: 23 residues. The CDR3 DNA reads TGTGCCAGCAGTTTACCTTACTGGACCTCACAAATGTCTAGCGGGAGGTTCCCGGATACGCAGTATTTT. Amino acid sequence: CASSLPYWTSQMSSGRFPDTQYF.

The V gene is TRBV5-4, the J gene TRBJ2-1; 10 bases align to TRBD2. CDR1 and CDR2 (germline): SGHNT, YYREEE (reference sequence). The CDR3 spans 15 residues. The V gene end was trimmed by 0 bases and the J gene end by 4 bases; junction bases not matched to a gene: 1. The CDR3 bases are TGTGCCAGCAGCTTGGAACTAGCGGGATACAATGAGCAGTTCTTC. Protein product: CASSLELAGYNEQFF.

The CDR3 DNA follows: TGTGCCAGCAGCAAAGGACGGGGCACCGGGGAGCTGTTTTTT. It yields the protein CASSKGRGTGELFF. V is TRBV13 and J is TRBJ2-2, with D perhaps TRBD2 (5 bases). CDR3 length: 14 residues. V gave up 5 bases and J gave up 4 bases, with 11 bases separating them. The V gene's germline CDR1 is PRHDT and CDR2 FYEKMQ (reference sequence).

CDR3 nucleotide sequence: TGTGCCAGCAGTTTTGCCAGGGACTACGAGCAGTACTTC. Translating gives CASSFARDYEQYF. The gene calls are TRBV27 and TRBJ2-7; D is possibly TRBD1 (5 bases). CDR3 length: 13 residues. Germline V gene sequence: CDR1 MNHEY, CDR2 SMNVEV (reference sequence). Trimming took off 3 bases at V and 3 bases at J, with 9 bases between the two ends.

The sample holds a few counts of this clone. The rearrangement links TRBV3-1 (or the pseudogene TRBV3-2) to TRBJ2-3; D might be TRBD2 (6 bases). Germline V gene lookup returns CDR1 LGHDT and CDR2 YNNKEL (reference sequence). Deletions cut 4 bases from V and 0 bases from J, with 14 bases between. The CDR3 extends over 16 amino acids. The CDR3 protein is CASSPPRGASTDTQYF. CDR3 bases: TGTGCCAGCAGCCCTCCTCGCGGGGCTAGCACAGATACGCAGTATTTT.

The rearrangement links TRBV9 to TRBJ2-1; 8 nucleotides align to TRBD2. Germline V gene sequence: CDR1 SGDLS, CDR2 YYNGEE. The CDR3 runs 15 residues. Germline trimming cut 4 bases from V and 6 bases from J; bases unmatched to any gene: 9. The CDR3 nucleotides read TGTGCCAGCAGCTCAGATGGCGGGAGGACCAATGAGCAGTTCTTC. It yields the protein CASSSDGGRTNEQFF.

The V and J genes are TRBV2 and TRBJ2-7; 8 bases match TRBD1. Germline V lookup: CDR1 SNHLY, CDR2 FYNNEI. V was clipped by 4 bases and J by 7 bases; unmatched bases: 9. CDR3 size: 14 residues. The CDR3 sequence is CASSVGQGAGEQYF. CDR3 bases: TGTGCCAGCAGTGTAGGGCAGGGGGCAGGGGAGCAGTACTTC.

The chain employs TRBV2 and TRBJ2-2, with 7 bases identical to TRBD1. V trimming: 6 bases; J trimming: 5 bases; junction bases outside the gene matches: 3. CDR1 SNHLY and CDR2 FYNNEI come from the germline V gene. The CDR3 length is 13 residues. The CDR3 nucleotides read TGTGCCAGCAGCAGACAGGGAACCGGGGAGCTGTTTTTT. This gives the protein CASSRQGTGELFF.

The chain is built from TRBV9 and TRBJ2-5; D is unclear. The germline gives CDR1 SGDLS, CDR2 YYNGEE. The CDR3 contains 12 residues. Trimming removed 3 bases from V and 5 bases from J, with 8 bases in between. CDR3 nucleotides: TGTGCCAGCAGCGGTGGTCAGGAGACCCAGTACTTC. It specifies CASSGGQETQYF. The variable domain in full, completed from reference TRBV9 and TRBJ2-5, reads DSGVTQTPKHLITATGQRVTLRCSPRSGDLSVYWYQQSLDQGLQFLIQYYNGEERAKGNILERFSAQQFPDLHSELNLSSLELGDSALYFCASSGGQETQYFGPGTRLLVL.

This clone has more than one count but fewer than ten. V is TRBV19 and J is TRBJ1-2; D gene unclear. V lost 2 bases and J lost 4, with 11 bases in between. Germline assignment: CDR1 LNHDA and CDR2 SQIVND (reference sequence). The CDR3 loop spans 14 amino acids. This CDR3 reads CASSISAGGYGYTF. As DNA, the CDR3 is TGTGCCAGTAGTATATCAGCAGGTGGCTATGGCTACACCTTC.

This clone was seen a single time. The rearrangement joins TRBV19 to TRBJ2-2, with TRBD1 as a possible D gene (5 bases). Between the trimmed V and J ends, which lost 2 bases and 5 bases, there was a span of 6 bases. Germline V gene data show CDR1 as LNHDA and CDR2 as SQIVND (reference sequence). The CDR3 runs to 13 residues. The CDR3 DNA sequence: TGTGCCAGTAGTATACAGGGAACCGGGGAGCTGTTTTTT. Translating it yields CASSIQGTGELFF.

For the CDR3, the DNA is TGTGCCAGCAGGGAGAGGCTGGGCACCGGGGAGCTGTTTTTT. Translation gives CASRERLGTGELFF. V usage is TRBV6-5 and J usage is TRBJ2-2, with D unresolved. V was cut by 6 bases and J by 4 bases, with 12 bases left in between. Germline CDR1 reads MNHEY; CDR2 reads SVGAGI. The CDR3 extends over 14 amino acids.

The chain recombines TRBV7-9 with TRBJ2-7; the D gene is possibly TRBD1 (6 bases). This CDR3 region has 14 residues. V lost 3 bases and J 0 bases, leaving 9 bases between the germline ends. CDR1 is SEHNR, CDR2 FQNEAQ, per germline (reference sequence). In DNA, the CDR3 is TGTGCCAGCAGCTTTAGGACAGTCTCCTACGAGCAGTACTTC. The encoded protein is CASSFRTVSYEQYF.

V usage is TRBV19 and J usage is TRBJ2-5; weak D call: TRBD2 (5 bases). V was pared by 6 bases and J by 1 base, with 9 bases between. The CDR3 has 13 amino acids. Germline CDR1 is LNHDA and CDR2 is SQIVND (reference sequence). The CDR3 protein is CASRRTFQETQYF. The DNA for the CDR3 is TGTGCCAGTAGACGGACTTTCCAAGAGACCCAGTACTTC.

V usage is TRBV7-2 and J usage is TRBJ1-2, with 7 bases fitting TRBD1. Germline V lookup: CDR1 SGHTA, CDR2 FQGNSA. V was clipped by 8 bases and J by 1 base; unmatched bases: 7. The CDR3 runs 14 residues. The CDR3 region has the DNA TGTGCCAGCTCCCTGTGGGACAGTAACTATGGCTACACCTTC. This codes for CASSLWDSNYGYTF.

The CDR3 here is CASSEVSRGTDTQYF. CDR3 nucleotide sequence: TGTGCCAGCAGTGAAGTGTCCAGGGGGACAGATACGCAGTATTTT. The chain joins TRBV6-1 to TRBJ2-3, with 7 bases aligning to TRBD1. CDR3 length: 15 residues. In germline, CDR1 is MNHNS, CDR2 SASEGT. Trimming removed 1 base from V and 3 bases from J; junction bases left unmatched: 4.

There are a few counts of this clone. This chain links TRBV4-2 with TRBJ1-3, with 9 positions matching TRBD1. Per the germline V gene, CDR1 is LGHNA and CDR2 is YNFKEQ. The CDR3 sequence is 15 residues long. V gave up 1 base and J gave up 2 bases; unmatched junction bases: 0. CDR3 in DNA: TGTGCCAGCAGCCAAGGGACAGGGGCTGGAAACACCATATATTTT. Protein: CASSQGTGAGNTIYF.

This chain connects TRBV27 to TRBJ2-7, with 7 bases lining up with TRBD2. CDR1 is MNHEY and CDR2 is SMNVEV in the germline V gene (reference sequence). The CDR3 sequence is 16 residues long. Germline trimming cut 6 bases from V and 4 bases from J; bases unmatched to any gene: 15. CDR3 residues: CASRHKPGLSDYEQYF. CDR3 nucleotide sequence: TGTGCCAGCAGACACAAACCGGGACTATCTGATTACGAGCAGTACTTC.

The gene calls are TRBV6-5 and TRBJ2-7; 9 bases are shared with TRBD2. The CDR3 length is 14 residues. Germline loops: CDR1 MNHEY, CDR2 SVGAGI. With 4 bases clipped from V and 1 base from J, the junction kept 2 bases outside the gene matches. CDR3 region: CASSSTSGSYEQYF. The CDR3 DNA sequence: TGTGCCAGCAGTTCGACTAGCGGATCCTACGAGCAGTACTTC.

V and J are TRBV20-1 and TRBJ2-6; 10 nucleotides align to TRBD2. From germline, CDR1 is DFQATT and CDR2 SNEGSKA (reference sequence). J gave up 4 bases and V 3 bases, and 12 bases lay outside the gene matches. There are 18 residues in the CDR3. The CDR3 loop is CSASSGPSGSSGANVLTF. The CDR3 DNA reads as TGCAGTGCTAGTTCGGGCCCTAGCGGGAGTTCAGGGGCCAACGTCCTGACTTTC.

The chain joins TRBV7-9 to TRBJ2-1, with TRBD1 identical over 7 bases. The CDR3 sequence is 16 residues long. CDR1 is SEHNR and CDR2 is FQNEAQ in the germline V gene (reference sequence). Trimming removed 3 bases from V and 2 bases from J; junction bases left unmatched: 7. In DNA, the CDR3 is TGTGCCAGCAGCTTCTCCGGGACAGCCGCCTACAATGAGCAGTTCTTC. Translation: CASSFSGTAAYNEQFF. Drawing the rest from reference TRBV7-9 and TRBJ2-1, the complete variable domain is DTGVSQNPRHKITKRGQNVTFRCDPISEHNRLYWYRQTLGQGPEFLTYFQNEAQLEKSRLLSDRFSAERPKGSFSTLEIQRTEQGDSAMYLCASSFSGTAAYNEQFFGPGTRLTVL.

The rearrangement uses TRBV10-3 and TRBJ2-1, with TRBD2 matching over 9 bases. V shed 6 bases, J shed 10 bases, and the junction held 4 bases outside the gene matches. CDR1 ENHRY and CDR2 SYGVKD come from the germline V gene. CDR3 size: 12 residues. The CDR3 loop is CAISPTSGEQFF. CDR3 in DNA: TGTGCCATCAGCCCTACTAGCGGGGAGCAGTTCTTC.

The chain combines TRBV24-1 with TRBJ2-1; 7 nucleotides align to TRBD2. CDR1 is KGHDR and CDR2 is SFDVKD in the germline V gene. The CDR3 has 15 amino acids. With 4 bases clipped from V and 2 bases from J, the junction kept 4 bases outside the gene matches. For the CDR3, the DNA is TGTGCCACCAGTGAACCGGGGGGTACCTACAATGAGCAGTTCTTC. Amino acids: CATSEPGGTYNEQFF.

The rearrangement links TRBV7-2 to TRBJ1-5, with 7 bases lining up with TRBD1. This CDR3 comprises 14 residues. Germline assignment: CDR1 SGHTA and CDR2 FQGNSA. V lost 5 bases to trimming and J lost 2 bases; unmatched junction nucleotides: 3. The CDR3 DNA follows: TGTGCCAGCAGCGCCGACAGGGGCAATCAGCCCCAGCATTTT. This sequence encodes CASSADRGNQPQHF.

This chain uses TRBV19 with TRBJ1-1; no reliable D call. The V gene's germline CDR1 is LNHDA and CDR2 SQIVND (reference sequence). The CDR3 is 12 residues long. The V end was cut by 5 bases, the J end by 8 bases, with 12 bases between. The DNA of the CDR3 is TGTGCCAGTAGTCTACCCCCAGGAGAAGCTTTCTTT. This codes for CASSLPPGEAFF.